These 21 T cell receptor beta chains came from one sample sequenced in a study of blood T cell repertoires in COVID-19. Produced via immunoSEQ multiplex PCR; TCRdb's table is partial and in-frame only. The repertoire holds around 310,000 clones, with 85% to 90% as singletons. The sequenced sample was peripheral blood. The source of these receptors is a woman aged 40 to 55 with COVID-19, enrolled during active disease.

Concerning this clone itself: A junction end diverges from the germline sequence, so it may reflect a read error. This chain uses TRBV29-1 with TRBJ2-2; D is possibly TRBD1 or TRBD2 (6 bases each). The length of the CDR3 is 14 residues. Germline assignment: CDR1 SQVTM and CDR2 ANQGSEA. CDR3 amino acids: CSVEDRRDTGELFF. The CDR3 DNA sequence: TGCAGCGTGGAAGACAGGAGGGACACCGGGGAGCTGTTTTTT.

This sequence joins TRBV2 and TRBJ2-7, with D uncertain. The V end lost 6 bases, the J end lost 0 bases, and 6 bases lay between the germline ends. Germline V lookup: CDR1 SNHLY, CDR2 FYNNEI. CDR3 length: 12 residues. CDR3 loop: CASRTASYEQYF. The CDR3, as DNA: TGTGCCAGCAGAACAGCCTCCTACGAGCAGTACTTC.

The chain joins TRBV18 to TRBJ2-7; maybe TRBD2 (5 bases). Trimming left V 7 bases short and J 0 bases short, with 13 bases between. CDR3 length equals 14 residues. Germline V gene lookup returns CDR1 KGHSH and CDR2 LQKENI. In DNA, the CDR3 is TGTGCCAGCTACGGGGATCCCGACTCCTACGAGCAGTACTTC. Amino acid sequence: CASYGDPDSYEQYF.

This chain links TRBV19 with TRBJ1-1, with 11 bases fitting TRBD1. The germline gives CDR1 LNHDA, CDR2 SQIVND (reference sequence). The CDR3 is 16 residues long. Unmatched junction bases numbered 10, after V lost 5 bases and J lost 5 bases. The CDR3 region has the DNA TGTGCCAGTAGTGTCAGAACCGGGACAGGGGGTACTGAAGCTTTCTTT. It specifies CASSVRTGTGGTEAFF.

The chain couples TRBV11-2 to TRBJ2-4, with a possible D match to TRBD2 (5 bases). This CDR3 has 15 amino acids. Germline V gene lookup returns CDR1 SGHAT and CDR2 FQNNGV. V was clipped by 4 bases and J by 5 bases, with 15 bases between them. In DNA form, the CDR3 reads TGTGCCAGCAGCTCCCCCCGGGCGGGTGAAAACATTCAGTACTTC. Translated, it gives CASSSPRAGENIQYF.

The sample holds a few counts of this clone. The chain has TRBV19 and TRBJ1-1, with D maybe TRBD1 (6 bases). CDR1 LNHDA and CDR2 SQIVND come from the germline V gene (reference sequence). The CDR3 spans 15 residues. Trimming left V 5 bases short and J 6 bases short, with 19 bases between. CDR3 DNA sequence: TGTGCCAGTAGTTCTAGGTGGGACATGGGAGCTGAAGCTTTCTTT. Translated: CASSSRWDMGAEAFF.

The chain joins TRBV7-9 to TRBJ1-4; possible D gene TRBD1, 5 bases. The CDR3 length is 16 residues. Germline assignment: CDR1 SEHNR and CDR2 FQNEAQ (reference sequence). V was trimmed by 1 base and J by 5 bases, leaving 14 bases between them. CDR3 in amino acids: CASSLVPRQGNEKLFF. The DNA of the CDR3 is TGTGCCAGCAGCTTAGTCCCTCGGCAGGGAAATGAAAAACTGTTTTTT.

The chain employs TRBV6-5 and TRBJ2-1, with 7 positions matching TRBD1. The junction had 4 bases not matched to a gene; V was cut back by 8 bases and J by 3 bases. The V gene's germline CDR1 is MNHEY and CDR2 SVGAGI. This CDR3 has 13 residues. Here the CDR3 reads CASGYRGYNEQFF. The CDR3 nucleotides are TGTGCCAGCGGCTACAGGGGCTACAATGAGCAGTTCTTC.

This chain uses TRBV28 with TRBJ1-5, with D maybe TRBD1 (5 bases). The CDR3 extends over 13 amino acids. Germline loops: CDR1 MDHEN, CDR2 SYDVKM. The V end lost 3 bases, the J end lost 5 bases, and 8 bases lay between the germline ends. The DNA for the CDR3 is TGTGCCAGCAGTTTTAACAGGTATCAGCCCCAGCATTTT. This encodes CASSFNRYQPQHF.

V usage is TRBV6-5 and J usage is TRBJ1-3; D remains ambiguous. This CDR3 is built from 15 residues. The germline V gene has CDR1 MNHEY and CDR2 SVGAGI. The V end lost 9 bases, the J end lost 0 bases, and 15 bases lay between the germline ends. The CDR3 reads CASLPFEGSGNTIYF. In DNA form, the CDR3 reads TGTGCCAGTTTACCATTTGAGGGCTCTGGAAACACCATATATTTT.

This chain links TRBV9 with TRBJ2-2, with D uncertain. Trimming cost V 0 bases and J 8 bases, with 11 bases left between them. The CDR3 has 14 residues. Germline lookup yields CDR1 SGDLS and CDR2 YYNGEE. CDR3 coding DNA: TGTGCCAGCAGCGTAGAGTCAGGTTTTGGGGAGCTGTTTTTT. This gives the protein CASSVESGFGELFF.

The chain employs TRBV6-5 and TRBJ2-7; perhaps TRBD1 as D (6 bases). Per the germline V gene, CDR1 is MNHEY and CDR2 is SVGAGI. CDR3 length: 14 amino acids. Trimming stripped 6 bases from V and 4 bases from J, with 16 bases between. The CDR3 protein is CASRGIRDKYEQYF. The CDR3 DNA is TGTGCCAGCAGAGGAATCCGGGACAAATACGAGCAGTACTTC.

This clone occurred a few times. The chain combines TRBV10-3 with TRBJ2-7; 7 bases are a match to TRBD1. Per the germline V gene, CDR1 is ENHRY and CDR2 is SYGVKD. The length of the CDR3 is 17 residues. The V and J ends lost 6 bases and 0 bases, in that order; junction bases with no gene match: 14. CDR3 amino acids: CAIRRSLTGLGSYEQYF. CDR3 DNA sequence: TGTGCCATCAGAAGAAGCCTGACAGGGTTGGGCTCCTACGAGCAGTACTTC.

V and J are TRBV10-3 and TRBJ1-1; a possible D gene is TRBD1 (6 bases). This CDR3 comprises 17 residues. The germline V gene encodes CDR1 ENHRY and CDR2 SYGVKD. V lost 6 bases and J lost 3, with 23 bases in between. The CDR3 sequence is CAISGAGKDRRYTEAFF. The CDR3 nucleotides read TGTGCCATCAGCGGGGCTGGTAAGGACAGACGTTACACTGAAGCTTTCTTT.

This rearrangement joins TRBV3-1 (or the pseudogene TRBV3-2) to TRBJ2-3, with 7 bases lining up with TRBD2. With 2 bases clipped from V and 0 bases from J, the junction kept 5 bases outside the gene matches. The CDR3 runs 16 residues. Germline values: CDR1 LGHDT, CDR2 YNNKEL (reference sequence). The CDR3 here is CASSQRPAGSTDTQYF. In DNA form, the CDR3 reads TGTGCCAGCAGCCAAAGGCCAGCGGGAAGCACAGATACGCAGTATTTT.

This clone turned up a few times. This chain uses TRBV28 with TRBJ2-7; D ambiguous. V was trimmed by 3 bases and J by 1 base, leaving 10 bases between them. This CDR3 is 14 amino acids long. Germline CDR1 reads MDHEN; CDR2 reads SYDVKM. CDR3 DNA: TGTGCCAGCAGTTTCCATGACACGTCCTACGAGCAGTACTTC. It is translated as CASSFHDTSYEQYF.

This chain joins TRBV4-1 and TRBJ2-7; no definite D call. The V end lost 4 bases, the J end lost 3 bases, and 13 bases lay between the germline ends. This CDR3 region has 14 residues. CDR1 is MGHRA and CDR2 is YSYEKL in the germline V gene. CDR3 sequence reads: CASSLGGRGYEQYF. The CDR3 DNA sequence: TGCGCCAGCAGCCTAGGCGGCCGAGGCTACGAGCAGTACTTC.

The CDR3 DNA follows: TGTGCCAGCAGTGAAGGCGGCAGGGGATACGAGCAGTACTTC. It specifies CASSEGGRGYEQYF. The chain employs TRBV6-1 and TRBJ2-7, with D possibly TRBD1 on 6 matching bases. The germline V gene encodes CDR1 MNHNS and CDR2 SASEGT. V lost 1 base to trimming and J lost 4 bases, with 11 bases between them. The CDR3 sequence is 14 residues long.

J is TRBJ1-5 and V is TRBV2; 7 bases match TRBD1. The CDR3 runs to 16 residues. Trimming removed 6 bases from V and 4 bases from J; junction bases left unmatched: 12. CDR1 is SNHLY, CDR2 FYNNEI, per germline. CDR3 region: CASSRMGTADNQPQHF. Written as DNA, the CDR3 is TGTGCCAGCAGCCGTATGGGGACAGCCGATAATCAGCCCCAGCATTTT.

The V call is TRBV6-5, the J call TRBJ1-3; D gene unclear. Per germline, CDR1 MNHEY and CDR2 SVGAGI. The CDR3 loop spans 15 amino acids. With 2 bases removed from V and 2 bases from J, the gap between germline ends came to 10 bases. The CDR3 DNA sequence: TGTGCCAGCAGTTACGACGCGACTGCTGGAAACACCATATATTTT. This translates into CASSYDATAGNTIYF.

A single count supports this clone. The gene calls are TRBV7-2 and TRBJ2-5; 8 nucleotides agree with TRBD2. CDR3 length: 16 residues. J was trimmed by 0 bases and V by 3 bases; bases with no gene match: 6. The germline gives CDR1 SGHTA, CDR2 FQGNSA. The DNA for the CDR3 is TGTGCCAGCAGCTTCCTCGGGAGGGCCCACCAAGAGACCCAGTACTTC. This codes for CASSFLGRAHQETQYF.